This entry is about one TCR beta chain. The antigen remains undetermined. A much more abundant neighbour one base away suggests this may be a read error. The CDR3 carries no conserved terminal phenylalanine or tryptophan, so it likely arises from a read error. With each sample, at least 6 micrograms of total RNA were extracted. The data derive from a study of blood T cells in healthy people across ages. Study outcomes and limitations: Long-lived donors had more naive CD4+ cells and higher diversity than aged donors. The study regarded diversity estimates from one million T cells as underestimates.

A second PCR of roughly 7 to 11 cycles used a sample-barcoded 5' primer and a J-beta primer mix. Paired-end reads containing CDR3 totaled no fewer than 2.5 million for each sample. TCRdb re-derived calls from the 5' RACE reads in MiXCR, one entry per CDR3 protein. The sample has hundreds of thousands of distinct CDR3 sequences, approximately 30% seen once; the top ten hold 15% to 17%. Sequenced material: blood. The source of this sequence is a woman older than 75 in good health.

CDR3 nucleotides: TGTGCCAGCTCATCGACTAGCACAAGCTCCTACGAGCAGTACTGC. Protein product: CASSSTSTSSYEQYC. The chain is built from TRBV18 and TRBJ2-7; 7 nucleotides line up with TRBD2. V lost 5 bases and J lost 0; bases outside the gene matches: 7. The CDR3 is 15 amino acids. The germline CDR1 and CDR2 sequences are KGHSH and LQKENI.